This is a list of T cell receptor beta chains from one sample in a study of graft-versus-host responses after intestinal transplantation. Generated by immunoSEQ multiplex PCR, the TCRdb table keeps only in-frame clones and is missing some. The sample consists of 45,000 or so clones, more than 85% of them appearing once. The material sequenced was PBMCs, taken 524 days after transplant. Every receptor here comes from a human patient who received an intestinal transplant, so some T cells may come from the graft donor. The CDR3 runs from the conserved cysteine through the conserved F or W. A D gene is named only where the DNA matches it firmly. The size of a clone is reported for some rows only, either as once, few or many, or as a class for expanded clones.

d_gene,j_gene,abundance,v_gene,CDR3nt,CDR3aa
NA,TRBJ1-6,NA,TRBV19,TGTGCCAGTAGTAAGGAACAGAATTCACCCCTCCACTTT,CASSKEQNSPLHF
TRBD1,TRBJ2-7,once,TRBV28,TGTGCCAGCAGTATTATCCGGGACAGGGGGAACGAGCAGTACTTC,CASSIIRDRGNEQYF
NA,TRBJ2-3,NA,TRBV6-5,TGTGCCAGCAGTGGAATGGGGAGCGGTACAGATACGCAGTATTTT,CASSGMGSGTDTQYF
NA,TRBJ2-4,once,TRBV18,TGTGCCAGCTCACCGGACTGGGACCGAGGAAACATTCAGTACTTC,CASSPDWDRGNIQYF
TRBD1,TRBJ1-3,NA,TRBV10-3,TGTGCCATCACTCCGGGGGTGGGGACAGGGACTTTATGGGGCTCTGGAAACACCATATATTTT,CAITPGVGTGTLWGSGNTIYF
TRBD2,TRBJ2-1,NA,TRBV7-6,TGTGCCAGCAGCCAAAACCCACCCGGACTAGCGAACTACAATGAGCAGTTCTTC,CASSQNPPGLANYNEQFF
TRBD1,TRBJ1-2,NA,TRBV5-4,TGTGCCAGCAGCGCCGGGACAGACCCTAACTATGGCTACACCTTC,CASSAGTDPNYGYTF
NA,TRBJ1-1,few,TRBV7-9,TGTGCCAGCAGCTTGGCCTCGGGTTCTGAAGCTTTCTTT,CASSLASGSEAFF
TRBD1,TRBJ1-6,NA,TRBV19,TGTGCCAGTAGCCCAACGGGGACAGGGGTTTATCAACCCCTCCACTTT,CASSPTGTGVYQPLHF
NA,TRBJ2-7,NA,TRBV9,TGTGCCAGCAGCGGGTCCGTTGACACACGCTACGAGCAGTACTTC,CASSGSVDTRYEQYF
NA,TRBJ2-3,NA,TRBV5-1,TGCGCCAGCAGCTTCATCACGGGTGGTGATACGCAGTATTTT,CASSFITGGDTQYF
NA,TRBJ1-2,NA,TRBV18,TGTGCCAGCTCACCTCCGGGACACGGCCTCATGGGCTACACCTTC,CASSPPGHGLMGYTF
TRBD2,TRBJ2-7,NA,TRBV29-1,TGCAGCGTTGAAGATCGAGCGGGATCCTACGAGCAGTACTTC,CSVEDRAGSYEQYF
TRBD1,TRBJ1-1,NA,TRBV6-6,TGTGCCAGCAGTCTAGGGGGCCACACTGAAGCTTTCTTT,CASSLGGHTEAFF
TRBD1,TRBJ1-3,NA,TRBV4-3,TGCGCCAGCAGCCTAGACAGGGTCTCTGGAAACACCATATATTTT,CASSLDRVSGNTIYF
TRBD1,TRBJ2-7,NA,TRBV30,TGTGCCTGGAGTGCCCCCCTGGCAGGGGGCTGGTACGAGCAGTACTTC,CAWSAPLAGGWYEQYF
NA,TRBJ2-1,NA,TRBV19,TGTGCCAGTAGTATTCCAGGGAAGCAGTTCTTC,CASSIPGKQFF
TRBD2,TRBJ2-4,NA,TRBV4-1,TGCGCCAGCAGCCCAGCGGGAGGGATTCTAGCCAAAAACATTCAGTACTTC,CASSPAGGILAKNIQYF
NA,TRBJ2-6,NA,TRBV5-1,TGCGCCAGCAGCTTGACCCCACCGGGGCCAGGCTCTGGGGCCAACGTCCTGACTTTC,CASSLTPPGPGSGANVLTF
NA,TRBJ1-4,NA,TRBV28,TGTGCCAGCAGTCGTCCAGGACGGATAAATGAAAAACTGTTTTTT,CASSRPGRINEKLFF
NA,TRBJ2-1,NA,TRBV6-5,TGTGCCAGCAGCCCCGGGTGGTCCTACAATGAGCAGTTCTTC,CASSPGWSYNEQFF
NA,TRBJ2-3,NA,TRBV18,TGTGCCAGCTCACCACTAACGGGGACCAGCACAGATACGCAGTATTTT,CASSPLTGTSTDTQYF
TRBD1,TRBJ1-5,NA,TRBV6-1,TGTGCCAGCAGAATGGACAGGTCGGTACATCAGCCCCAGCATTTT,CASRMDRSVHQPQHF
NA,TRBJ2-1,NA,TRBV27,TGTGCCAGCAGTTCAGGAGGTGAGCAGTTCTTC,CASSSGGEQFF
NA,TRBJ2-7,NA,TRBV6-1,TGTGCCAGCAGTGAATTTGGCTACGAGCAGTACTTC,CASSEFGYEQYF
NA,TRBJ1-3,NA,TRBV30,TGTGCCTGGACCGCCGGAAACACCATATATTTT,CAWTAGNTIYF
NA,TRBJ2-7,once,TRBV6-1,TGTGCCAGCAGCTTCTACGAGCAGTACTTC,CASSFYEQYF
TRBD2,TRBJ2-3,NA,TRBV7-3,TGTGCCAGCAGCGTAATACCCGGACTAGCGGGAGTTACAGATACGCAGTATTTT,CASSVIPGLAGVTDTQYF
TRBD2,TRBJ2-3,NA,TRBV6-1,TGTGCCAGCAGTGGACTAGCGGACCTGGGGAATACGCAGTATTTT,CASSGLADLGNTQYF
TRBD2,TRBJ2-1,NA,TRBV7-2,TGTGCCAGCAGCTTTAAGGGGCTAGCGGGAGCCTACAATGAGCAGTTCTTC,CASSFKGLAGAYNEQFF
NA,TRBJ2-7,once,TRBV30,TGTGCCTGGAGTCTGGCAGTCTCCTACGAGCAGTACTTC,CAWSLAVSYEQYF
TRBD1,TRBJ2-6,NA,TRBV7-2,TGTGCCAGCAGCTTAAGACAGGGGGCGCCTGGGGCCAACGTCCTGACTTTC,CASSLRQGAPGANVLTF
NA,TRBJ2-2,NA,TRBV27,TGTGCCAGCAGTCGCGCTCGGGGTGGGGGTGAACCCGGGGAGCTGTTTTTT,CASSRARGGGEPGELFF
TRBD2,TRBJ2-1,NA,TRBV6-1,TGTGCCAGCAGTGAATGGGAGGGACCCTACAATGAGCAGTTCTTC,CASSEWEGPYNEQFF
NA,TRBJ1-1,NA,TRBV13,TGTGCCAGCAGCTTAGGGGCGACACTTTTGAACACTGAAGCTTTCTTT,CASSLGATLLNTEAFF
NA,TRBJ1-2,NA,TRBV11-2,TGTGCCAGCAGCCGGACAGAATACTATGGCTACACCTTC,CASSRTEYYGYTF
NA,TRBJ2-1,NA,TRBV18,TGTGCCAGCTCACCACAAGTCCGCTCCTACAATGAGCAGTTCTTC,CASSPQVRSYNEQFF
NA,TRBJ1-1,NA,TRBV6-6,TGTGCCAGCAGCTCCACAGGGAGCACTGAAGCTTTCTTT,CASSSTGSTEAFF
NA,TRBJ1-4,NA,TRBV9,TGTGCCAGCAGCGATTCAGGGGCCGGGAATGAAAAACTGTTTTTT,CASSDSGAGNEKLFF
NA,TRBJ1-3,NA,TRBV7-6,TGTGCCAGCAGCTTAGGGACACGGAGCTCTGGAAACACCATATATTTT,CASSLGTRSSGNTIYF
NA,TRBJ2-5,once,TRBV28,TGTGCCAGCAGACAACCGGGGCGTCAAGAGACCCAGTACTTC,CASRQPGRQETQYF
TRBD2,TRBJ2-5,few,TRBV19,TGTGCCAGTAGTGGGGCGGGAGGTGGAGAGACCCAGTACTTC,CASSGAGGGETQYF
NA,TRBJ2-7,NA,TRBV7-6,TGTGCCAGCAGCTTCGGGCCTTTCTACGAGCAGTACTTC,CASSFGPFYEQYF